Below, one T cell receptor (beta chain) is given with its context. What it binds is not known. These data belong to a study of cytomegalovirus exposure and HLA in healthy donors. Germline V gene data show CDR1 as MNHEY and CDR2 as SMNVEV (reference sequence). The ends were cut back, 4 bases at V and 4 bases at J, with 5 bases in the middle. This CDR3 spans 12 amino acids. Study-level points and caveats: TCR beta V- and J-gene trimming was later associated with a missense DCLRE1C variant. In vitro confirmation showed a few CMV-associated chains to be CMV antigen specific. Being indistinguishable, some V segments were excluded, TRBV6-2 and TRBV6-3 among them.

PCR used 60 Vbeta primers and 13 Jbeta primers. Profiled with immunoSEQ multiplex PCR; TCRdb holds only in-frame clones, not every one. The sample shows around 97,000 clones, 65% to 80% of them seen only once. This clonotype originated in a woman in her late teens or twenties in good health and CMV-seropositive. Material: PBMCs. This chain joins TRBV27 and TRBJ2-1, with D unclear. CDR3 residues: CASSSYYNEQFF. In DNA form, the CDR3 reads TGTGCCAGCAGTTCGTATTACAATGAGCAGTTCTTC.